This passage covers 14 T cell receptor beta chains from one sample sequenced in a study of T cell responses to AZD1222 COVID-19 vaccine. Data came from immunoSEQ multiplex PCR; TCRdb stores just in-frame clones and leaves some out. This sample has about 140,000 clones, with 80% to 90% found just once. The source material was peripheral blood, sampled on day 0 of AZD1222 vaccination. The source is an adult in good health.

A single count supports this clone. The chain recombines TRBV5-1 with TRBJ2-1; 14 bases map to TRBD2. The CDR3 totals 16 residues. With V trimmed by 5 bases and J by 6 bases, 7 bases remained unmatched. The germline V gene encodes CDR1 SGHRS and CDR2 YFSETQ. DNA for the CDR3: TGCGCCAGCAGTCAGACTAGCGGGAGGGCAGGCAATGAGCAGTTCTTC. The encoded protein is CASSQTSGRAGNEQFF.

The chain carries TRBV6-1 and TRBJ1-4, with D possibly matching TRBD1 (5 bases). Germline CDR1 MNHNS, CDR2 SASEGT. With 0 bases removed from V and 7 bases from J, the gap between germline ends came to 9 bases. The CDR3 loop spans 14 amino acids. In nucleotides, the CDR3 is TGTGCCAGCAGTGAAGCGGGGGGGTCTGAAAAACTGTTTTTT. As protein: CASSEAGGSEKLFF.

The gene calls are TRBV5-5 and TRBJ1-1; no clear D gene. CDR1 and CDR2 (germline): SGHKS, YYEKEE (reference sequence). The CDR3 consists of 14 residues. Between the trimmed V and J ends, which lost 2 bases and 1 base, there was a span of 9 bases. In DNA, the CDR3 is TGTGCCAGCAGCTTTGAGGGTGGGAACACTGAAGCTTTCTTT. It is translated as CASSFEGGNTEAFF.

The rearrangement joins TRBV24-1 to TRBJ1-4; TRBD1 matches at 10 bases. Germline CDR1 and CDR2: KGHDR and SFDVKD. V shed 3 bases and J 7 bases; nucleotides not matched to a gene: 4. The CDR3 runs to 15 residues. The CDR3 sequence: CATSDPRDRGEKLFF. CDR3 in DNA: TGTGCCACCAGTGATCCCCGGGACAGGGGTGAAAAACTGTTTTTT.

V gene TRBV29-1 combines with J gene TRBJ2-1, with D unclear. Per the germline V gene, CDR1 is SQVTM and CDR2 is ANQGSEA. V lost 7 bases and J lost 5, with 9 bases in between. The CDR3 contains 11 residues. The CDR3 coding sequence is TGCAGCGCGCCGATAAACAATGAGCAGTTCTTC. Its protein product is CSAPINNEQFF.

The chain is built from TRBV7-2 and TRBJ1-2, with unresolved D. Germline V CDR1 and CDR2: SGHTA, FQGNSA. This CDR3 is 17 amino acids long. The V end was cut by 3 bases, the J end by 0 bases, with 17 bases between. The DNA of the CDR3 is TGTGCCAGCAGCTTTGGCCCTAAGGGAAGATCTAACTATGGCTACACCTTC. Its translation: CASSFGPKGRSNYGYTF.

This sequence joins TRBV7-9 and TRBJ2-2; D is uncertain. Germline CDR1 and CDR2: SEHNR and FQNEAQ (reference sequence). The CDR3 consists of 15 residues. The ends were cut back, 2 bases at V and 4 bases at J, with 11 bases in the middle. The DNA for the CDR3 is TGTGCCAGCAGCTTATCGGGTGTTGGCACCGGGGAGCTGTTTTTT. Translating gives CASSLSGVGTGELFF.

To note about this clone: This same CDR3 is encoded by further DNA sequences in the sample. The V call is TRBV5-1, the J call TRBJ1-1; D is unclear. The CDR3 spans 14 residues. Germline assignment: CDR1 SGHRS and CDR2 YFSETQ. V was shortened by 0 bases and J by 0 bases, with 6 bases between the two germline ends. CDR3 sequence: CASSLDGMNTEAFF. In DNA form, the CDR3 reads TGCGCCAGCAGCTTGGACGGCATGAACACTGAAGCTTTCTTT.

V and J are TRBV7-9 and TRBJ1-2; tentatively, D is TRBD1 (5 bases). The V end lost 1 base, the J end lost 8 bases, and 14 bases lay between the germline ends. Per germline, CDR1 SEHNR and CDR2 FQNEAQ (reference sequence). The CDR3 spans 14 residues. This CDR3 is CASSLGGAFGGYTF. CDR3 bases: TGTGCCAGCAGCTTAGGCGGGGCTTTTGGCGGCTACACCTTC.

The chain has TRBV7-9 and TRBJ2-3; 10 nucleotides match TRBD2. CDR3 length equals 17 residues. J lost 2 bases, V lost 1 base, and 6 bases had no gene match. Germline V gene sequence: CDR1 SEHNR, CDR2 FQNEAQ (reference sequence). Here the CDR3 reads CASSLGGSGRFTDTQYF. CDR3 nucleotide sequence: TGTGCCAGCAGCTTAGGAGGTAGCGGGAGGTTCACAGATACGCAGTATTTT.

J is TRBJ2-7 and V is TRBV11-2; 7 positions match TRBD2. The V gene's germline CDR1 is SGHAT and CDR2 FQNNGV. CDR3 length equals 15 residues. The junction had 2 bases not matched to a gene; V was cut back by 0 bases and J by 0 bases. Here the CDR3 DNA reads TGTGCCAGCAGCTTAGAGCTAGCGGACTCCTACGAGCAGTACTTC. As protein: CASSLELADSYEQYF.

The V call is TRBV6-2 or TRBV6-3, the J call TRBJ1-5, with a tentative D call TRBD1 (6 bases). CDR1 and CDR2 from the germline V gene are MNHEY and SVGEGT. V lost 2 bases and J 4 bases, leaving 12 bases between the germline ends. The CDR3 extends over 15 amino acids. The chain's CDR3 is CASSYRTGMNQPQHF. CDR3 in DNA: TGTGCCAGCAGTTACCGTACAGGGATGAATCAGCCCCAGCATTTT.

This chain connects TRBV18 to TRBJ2-3, with 7 nucleotides matching TRBD1. The germline CDR1 and CDR2 sequences are KGHSH and LQKENI. V shed 3 bases, J shed 0 bases, and the junction held 3 bases outside the gene matches. This CDR3 is built from 15 residues. CDR3 sequence reads: CASSPGQQSTDTQYF. In nucleotides, the CDR3 is TGTGCCAGCTCACCGGGACAGCAAAGCACAGATACGCAGTATTTT.

The chain has TRBV5-4 and TRBJ1-2; D remains ambiguous. CDR1 SGHNT and CDR2 YYREEE come from the germline V gene (reference sequence). CDR3 size: 12 residues. V shed 3 bases and J shed 10 bases, with 13 bases lying between them. Here the CDR3 DNA reads TGTGCCAGCAGCTCCATTGGGGAAGTCTACACCTTC. Its protein product is CASSSIGEVYTF.